This T cell receptor beta chain emerged from a study of blood T cell repertoires in COVID-19. A single count supports this clone. Germline trimming cut 5 bases from V and 12 bases from J; bases unmatched to any gene: 12. This CDR3 is built from 13 residues. Clones were sequenced by immunoSEQ multiplex PCR, and TCRdb holds only the in-frame ones, with some missing. The sample holds approximately 52,000 clones; 75% to 90% are singletons and the top ten take 1.3%. The TCR comes from a man aged 60-69 years with acute or convalescent COVID-19. Sequenced sample: peripheral blood. V usage is TRBV12-3 or TRBV12-4 and J usage is TRBJ1-1; 7 nucleotides match TRBD1. CDR3 bases: TGTGCCAGCAGTCCGACAGGGCCTACGGGAACTTTCTTT. Protein: CASSPTGPTGTFF.